This entry describes one TCR beta chain. Its antigen specificity is not known. No base qualities exist here, and no much larger clone lies one base off it. The donors belonged to the validation cohort of over a hundred subjects, which was separate from the approximately 700-subject first cohort. Counted from cysteine to phenylalanine, this CDR3 has 14 amino acids. Only the CDR3 DNA is retained, 42 bases long and in frame from the first base. For CDR1 and CDR2, the germline V gene (reference sequence) lists MNHEY and SMNVEV. Relative to germline, V is 1 base shorter and J is 0 bases shorter, with 7 bases between their ends. This sample was included in a study of cytomegalovirus exposure and HLA in healthy donors (dated by TCRdb to 2016 to 2017). With regard to the full study: According to a later analysis, one platform produced both the 110 or so validation repertoires and the 700 or so repertoires of the first cohort. Besides the first cohort of 666 subjects, a separate validation cohort made up of roughly 120 different subjects was used. The aim of the study was to test whether cataloging public T cell receptors could identify signatures of past pathogen exposure. To predict cytomegalovirus infection status, the study brought together high-throughput TCR immunosequencing, statistical association of individual TCRs with disease status, and machine learning. What the research found in general, with its limitations: In a later analysis, TCRs clustered in the first cohort were found to also tend to co-occur in the approximately 110 validation repertoires, with around 94% of cluster scores above 0. Most TCR sequences were observed very rarely across donors, whereas some public TCRs were present in many individuals. In vitro tests confirmed that a few of the cytomegalovirus-associated TCR beta chains recognize cytomegalovirus antigens. In the study, 150 to 200 TCR beta chains were listed as associated with cytomegalovirus. All 120 or so repertoires were used to score co-occurrence in the validation cohort in a later analysis, because that analysis had no HLA typing for the cohort. In both the original and validation cohorts, the classifier was reported to diagnose cytomegalovirus status with high specificity and sensitivity. The authors suggested that the approach could potentially be extended to other disease states and immunological phenotypes.

Library method: the immunoSEQ multiplex PCR assay. Under the source paper's analysis protocol: A statistical classification framework was built to diagnose cytomegalovirus status from the catalog of TCR beta chain sequences. In TCRdb, the immuneACCESS table is reduced to in-frame sequences with V and J assigned. These tables do not hold every clone; where another copy was compared, an unresolved V gene accounts for under half, and the others remain unexplained. V and J calls and clone size are given by that table; D and trimming were obtained from the DNA. Recorded for this sample are some 110,000 clones; about 85% of them occurred a single time. The top ten clones comprise 1.8% of the sample.

The TCR sequence derives from a woman aged 18-35 years in good health and CMV-seropositive. The chain joins TRBV27 to TRBJ2-7; too little of a D gene remains to name it. The sequenced material came from PBMCs. CDR3 sequence: CASSLYPSSYEQYF. At the DNA level, the sequence is TGTGCCAGCAGTTTATATCCTAGCTCCTACGAGCAGTACTTC.